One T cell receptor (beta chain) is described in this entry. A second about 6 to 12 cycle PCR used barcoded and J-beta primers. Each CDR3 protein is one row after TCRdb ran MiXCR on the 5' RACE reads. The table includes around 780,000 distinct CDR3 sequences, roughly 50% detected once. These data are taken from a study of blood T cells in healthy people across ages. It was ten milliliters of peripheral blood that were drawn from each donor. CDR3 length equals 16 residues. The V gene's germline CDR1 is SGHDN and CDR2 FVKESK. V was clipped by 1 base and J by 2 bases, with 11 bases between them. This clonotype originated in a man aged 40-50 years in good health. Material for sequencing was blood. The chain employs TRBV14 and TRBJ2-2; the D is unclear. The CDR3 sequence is CASSQGLVRNTGELFF. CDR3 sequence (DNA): TGTGCCAGCAGCCAAGGTTTAGTCCGAAACACCGGGGAGCTGTTTTTT.